The present T cell receptor beta chain was sequenced within a study of T cells after yellow fever vaccination. In making TCR cDNA, 5'RACE template switching added a universal primer site and UMIs to it. TCRdb reprocessed the 5' RACE reads with MiXCR, giving one entry per CDR3 protein. The sample contains 140,000 to 150,000 distinct CDR3 sequences, roughly 6.7% of which appear only once. This clonotype was counted many times. V lost 4 bases and J lost 4, with 7 bases in between. The CDR3 runs 12 residues. Germline V gene data show CDR1 as SNHLY and CDR2 as FYNNEI. The sequenced sample was CD4+ T cells sorted from PBMCs, obtained 10 days after the yellow fever booster vaccination. The V and J genes are TRBV2 and TRBJ1-2, with D tentatively TRBD1 (5 bases). The sequence derives from a man aged 25-45 years who received the YFV17D yellow fever vaccine. The CDR3 reads CASSGQFYGYTF. The CDR3 coding sequence is TGTGCCAGCAGTGGACAGTTCTATGGCTACACCTTC.